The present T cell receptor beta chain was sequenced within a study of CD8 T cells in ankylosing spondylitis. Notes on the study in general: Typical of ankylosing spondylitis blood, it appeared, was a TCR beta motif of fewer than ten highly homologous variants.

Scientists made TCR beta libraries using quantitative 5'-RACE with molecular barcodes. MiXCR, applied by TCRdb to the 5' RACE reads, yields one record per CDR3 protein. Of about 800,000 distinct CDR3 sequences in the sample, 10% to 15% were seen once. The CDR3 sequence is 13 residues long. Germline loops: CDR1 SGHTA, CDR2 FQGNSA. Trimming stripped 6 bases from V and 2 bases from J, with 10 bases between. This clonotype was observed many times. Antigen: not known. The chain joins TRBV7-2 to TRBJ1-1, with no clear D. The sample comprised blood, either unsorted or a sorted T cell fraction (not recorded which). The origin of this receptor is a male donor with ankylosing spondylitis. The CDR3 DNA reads TGTGCCAGCAGTTCCGACCCAAACACTGAAGCTTTCTTT. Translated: CASSSDPNTEAFF.